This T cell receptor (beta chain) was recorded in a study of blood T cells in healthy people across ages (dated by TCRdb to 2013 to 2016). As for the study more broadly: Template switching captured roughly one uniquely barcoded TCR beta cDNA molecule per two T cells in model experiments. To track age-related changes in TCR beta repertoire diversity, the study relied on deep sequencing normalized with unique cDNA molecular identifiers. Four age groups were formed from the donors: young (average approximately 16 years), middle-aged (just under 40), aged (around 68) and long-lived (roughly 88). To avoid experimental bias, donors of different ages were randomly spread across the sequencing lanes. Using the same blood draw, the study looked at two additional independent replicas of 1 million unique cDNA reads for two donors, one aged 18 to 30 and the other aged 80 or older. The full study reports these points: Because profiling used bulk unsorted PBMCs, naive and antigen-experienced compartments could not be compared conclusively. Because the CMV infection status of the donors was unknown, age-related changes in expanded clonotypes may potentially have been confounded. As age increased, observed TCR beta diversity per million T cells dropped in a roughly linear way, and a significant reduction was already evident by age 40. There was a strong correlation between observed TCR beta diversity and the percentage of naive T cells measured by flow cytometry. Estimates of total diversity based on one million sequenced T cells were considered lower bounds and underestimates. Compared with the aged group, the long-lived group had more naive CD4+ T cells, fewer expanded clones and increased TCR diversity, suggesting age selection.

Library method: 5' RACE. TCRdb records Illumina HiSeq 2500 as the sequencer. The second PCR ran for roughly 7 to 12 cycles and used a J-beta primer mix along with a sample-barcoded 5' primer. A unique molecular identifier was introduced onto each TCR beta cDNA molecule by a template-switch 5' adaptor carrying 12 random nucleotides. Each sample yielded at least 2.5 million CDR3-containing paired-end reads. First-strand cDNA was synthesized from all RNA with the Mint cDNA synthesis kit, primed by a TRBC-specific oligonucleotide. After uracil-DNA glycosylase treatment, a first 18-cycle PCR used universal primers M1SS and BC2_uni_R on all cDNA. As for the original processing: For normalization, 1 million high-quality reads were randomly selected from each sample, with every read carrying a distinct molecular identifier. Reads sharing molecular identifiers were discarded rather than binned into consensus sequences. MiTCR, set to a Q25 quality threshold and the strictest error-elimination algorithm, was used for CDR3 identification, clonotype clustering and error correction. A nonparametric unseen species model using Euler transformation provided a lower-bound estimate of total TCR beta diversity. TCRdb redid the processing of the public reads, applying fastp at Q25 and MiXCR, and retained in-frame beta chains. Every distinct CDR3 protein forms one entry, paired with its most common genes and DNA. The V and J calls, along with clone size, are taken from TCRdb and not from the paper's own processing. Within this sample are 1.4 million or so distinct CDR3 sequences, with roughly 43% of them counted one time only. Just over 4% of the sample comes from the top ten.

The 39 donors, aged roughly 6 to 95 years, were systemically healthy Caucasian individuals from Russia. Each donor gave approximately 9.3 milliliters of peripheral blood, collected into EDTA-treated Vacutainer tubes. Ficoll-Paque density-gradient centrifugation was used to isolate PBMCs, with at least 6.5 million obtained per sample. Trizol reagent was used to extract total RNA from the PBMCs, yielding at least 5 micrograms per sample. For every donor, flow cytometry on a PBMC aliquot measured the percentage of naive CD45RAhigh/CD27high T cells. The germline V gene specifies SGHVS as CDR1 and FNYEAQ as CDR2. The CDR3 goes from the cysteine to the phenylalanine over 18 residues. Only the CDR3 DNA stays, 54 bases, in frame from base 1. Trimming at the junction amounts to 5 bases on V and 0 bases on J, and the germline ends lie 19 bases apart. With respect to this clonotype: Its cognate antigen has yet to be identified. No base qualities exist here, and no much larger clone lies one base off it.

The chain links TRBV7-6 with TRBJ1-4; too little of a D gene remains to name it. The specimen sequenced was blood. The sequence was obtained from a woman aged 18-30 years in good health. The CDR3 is CASSPKRPGSATNEKLFF. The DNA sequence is TGTGCCAGCAGCCCAAAAAGGCCGGGTTCGGCAACTAATGAAAAACTGTTTTTT.